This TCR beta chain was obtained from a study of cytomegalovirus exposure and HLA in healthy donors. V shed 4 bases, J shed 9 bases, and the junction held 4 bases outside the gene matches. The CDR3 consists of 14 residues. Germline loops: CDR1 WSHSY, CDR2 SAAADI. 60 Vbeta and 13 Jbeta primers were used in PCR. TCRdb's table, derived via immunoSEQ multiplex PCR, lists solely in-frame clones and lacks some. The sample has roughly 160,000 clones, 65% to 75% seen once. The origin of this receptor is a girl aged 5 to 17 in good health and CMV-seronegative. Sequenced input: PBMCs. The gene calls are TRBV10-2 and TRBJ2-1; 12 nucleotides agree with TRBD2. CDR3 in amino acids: CASSGLAGGVEQFF. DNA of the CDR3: TGCGCCAGCAGTGGTCTAGCGGGGGGGGTTGAGCAGTTCTTC.